The 14 T cell receptor beta chains below were found in one sample sequenced in a study of neurological immune-mediated disorders. A single record per CDR3 protein comes from TCRdb applying MiXCR to the 5' RACE reads. Of tens of thousands of distinct CDR3 sequences listed, roughly 10% are singletons. Time point denoted: longitudinal time-point 1 (baseline). Source material: PBMCs. The receptors derive from a man aged 25 to 40 in good health.

The CDR3 reads CAISGRKYTGELFF. CDR3 in DNA: TGTGCCATCAGCGGACGGAAGTACACCGGGGAGCTGTTTTTT. The genes are TRBV21-1 and TRBJ2-2. TRBV21-1 is described as a pseudogene. This CDR3 has 14 amino acids.

This clonotype has ten or more counts. The V and J genes are TRBV5-1 and TRBJ2-1; TRBD2 matches at 7 bases. V trimming: 7 bases; J trimming: 8 bases; junction bases outside the gene matches: 15. The CDR3 totals 15 residues. CDR1 and CDR2 (germline): SGHRS, YFSETQ. Here the CDR3 DNA reads TGCGCCAGCGAGATGGGGACTACTAGTAAGGATGAGCAGTTCTTC. This gives the protein CASEMGTTSKDEQFF. Based on the CDR3 plus reference TRBV5-1 and TRBJ2-1, the full variable domain is KAGVTQTPRYLIKTRGQQVTLSCSPISGHRSVSWYQQTPGQGLQFLFEYFSETQRNKGNFPGRFSGRQFSNSRSEMNVSTLELGDSALYLCASEMGTTSKDEQFFGPGTRLTVL.

This clonotype was counted many times. The chain employs TRBV25-1 and TRBJ1-2; D gene uncertain. CDR1 is MGHDK and CDR2 is SYGVNS in the germline V gene. Deletions cut 4 bases from V and 6 bases from J, with 24 bases between. The CDR3 consists of 17 residues. In DNA form, the CDR3 reads TGTGCCAGCAGTGCCCCCCCGGGAGCACCAGGCTCTGATGGCTACACCTTC. Translating it yields CASSAPPGAPGSDGYTF.

The sample holds many counts of this clonotype. V is TRBV25-1 and J is TRBJ2-7; 7 bases are shared with TRBD1. V shed 3 bases and J 6 bases; nucleotides not matched to a gene: 11. The germline gives CDR1 MGHDK, CDR2 SYGVNS. This CDR3 has 15 amino acids. The CDR3 protein is CASSDSTGTASEQYF. The DNA for the CDR3 is TGTGCCAGCAGTGATTCGACAGGGACGGCCTCCGAGCAGTACTTC.

Ten or more counts support this clonotype. The gene calls are TRBV20-1 and TRBJ2-3; 7 bases agree with TRBD2. CDR3 length equals 13 residues. Germline lookup yields CDR1 DFQATT and CDR2 SNEGSKA (reference sequence). The V gene end was trimmed by 4 bases and the J gene end by 6 bases; junction bases not matched to a gene: 7. The DNA for the CDR3 is TGCAGTGCTATATACGCGGGAGTGGATACGCAGTATTTT. Translation gives CSAIYAGVDTQYF.

The chain links TRBV20-1 to TRBJ2-4, with a tentative D call TRBD2 (5 bases). This CDR3 spans 14 amino acids. Per germline, CDR1 DFQATT and CDR2 SNEGSKA (reference sequence). Trimming removed 5 bases from V and 1 base from J, with 12 bases in between. The CDR3 DNA sequence: TGCAGTGCTGGACTCCCGCTCGCCAAAAACATTCAGTACTTC. As protein: CSAGLPLAKNIQYF.

Concerning this clonotype itself: A much larger clone lies one base from this, so it may be a read error. The V and J genes are TRBV7-2 and TRBJ2-7, with D unclear. Trimming took 5 bases from V and 6 from J, leaving 14 bases between them. Germline V CDR1 and CDR2: SGHTA, FQGNSA. The CDR3 consists of 13 residues. The CDR3: CASSPYVDGEQYF. CDR3 nucleotide sequence: TGTGCCAGCAGCCCATACGTGGATGGCGAGCAGTACTTC.

This clonotype was seen ten or more times. The chain joins TRBV20-1 to TRBJ1-1; D is ambiguous. V shed 6 bases and J shed 10 bases, with 18 bases lying between them. The CDR3 is 12 amino acids. Germline CDR1 DFQATT, CDR2 SNEGSKA (reference sequence). The CDR3: CSARLRSFGAFF. CDR3 nucleotides: TGCAGTGCCAGACTCAGGTCGTTCGGAGCTTTCTTT.

This clonotype occurred many times. The chain joins TRBV5-1 to TRBJ2-1; unclear D gene. The CDR3 covers 15 residues. CDR1 is SGHRS, CDR2 YFSETQ, per germline. V shed 3 bases and J shed 4 bases, with 14 bases lying between them. Here the CDR3 reads CASSSDWASYNEQFF. CDR3 in DNA: TGCGCCAGCAGCTCTGACTGGGCGTCTTACAATGAGCAGTTCTTC.

This clonotype was detected only a few times. The rearrangement links TRBV6-5 to TRBJ2-1; 7 positions agree with TRBD1. V was clipped by 0 bases and J by 5 bases; unmatched bases: 4. Germline V gives CDR1 MNHEY, CDR2 SVGAGI. The CDR3 totals 15 residues. CDR3 DNA: TGTGCCAGCAGTTACTCTGGGACAGCCAACAATGAGCAGTTCTTC. Its translation: CASSYSGTANNEQFF.

Remarks on this clonotype: With a much larger clone just one base away, this may be a read error. The V gene is TRBV20-1, the J gene TRBJ1-2; TRBD1 matches 10 bases. Germline V gene sequence: CDR1 DFQATT, CDR2 SNEGSKA (reference sequence). This CDR3 region has 14 residues. DNA for the CDR3: TGCATTGCTAGAGATCAAGACAGGGGGCGTGGCTACACCTTC. This translates into CIARDQDRGRGYTF.

In its sample, this clonotype was seen many times. Here the CDR3 reads CSARDMNSGNTIYF. As DNA, the CDR3 is TGCAGTGCTAGAGATATGAACTCTGGAAACACCATATATTTT. This chain uses TRBV20-1 with TRBJ1-3, with D unclear. This CDR3 has 14 amino acids. The germline V and J ends were trimmed by 0 bases and 0 bases, with 6 bases remaining between them. CDR1 is DFQATT, CDR2 SNEGSKA, per germline (reference sequence).

This sequence joins TRBV5-1 and TRBJ1-4; D gene uncertain. This CDR3 is 14 amino acids long. Between the trimmed V and J ends, which lost 2 bases and 3 bases, there was a span of 8 bases. Germline CDR1 and CDR2: SGHRS and YFSETQ. DNA of the CDR3: TGCGCCAGCAGCTTTGACGGGTCTAATGAAAAACTGTTTTTT. This encodes CASSFDGSNEKLFF. Supplemented by reference TRBV5-1 and TRBJ1-4, the full variable domain reads KAGVTQTPRYLIKTRGQQVTLSCSPISGHRSVSWYQQTPGQGLQFLFEYFSETQRNKGNFPGRFSGRQFSNSRSEMNVSTLELGDSALYLCASSFDGSNEKLFFGSGTQLSVL.

This clonotype was observed at least ten times. The genes are TRBV5-1 and TRBJ2-1; D remains ambiguous. With 5 bases removed from V and 5 bases from J, the gap between germline ends came to 5 bases. CDR3 length: 11 residues. Germline CDR1 is SGHRS and CDR2 is YFSETQ. CDR3 sequence: CASRVNNEQFF. CDR3 nucleotides: TGCGCCAGCAGAGTGAACAATGAGCAGTTCTTC.